This T cell receptor beta chain was retrieved from a study of blood T cell repertoires in COVID-19. Study-wide background: Both acute and convalescent COVID-19 samples were obtained from the United States, Italy and Spain. T cells, B-cell-depleted T cells, or PBMCs supplied cDNA or gDNA.

This CDR3 has 14 residues. Losses at the gene ends were 9 bases for V and 0 bases for J; bases not matched to a gene: 4. Germline loops: CDR1 SNHLY, CDR2 FYNNEI. Only a few counts were recorded for this clone. Sequencing used immunoSEQ multiplex PCR; TCRdb keeps in-frame clones, though not all of them. The repertoire consists of roughly 250,000 clones, with less than 85% occurring once and the leading ten covering 4.9%. The rearrangement links TRBV2 to TRBJ1-2; TRBD1 matches at 10 bases. The sample comprised peripheral blood. The clonotype comes from a woman older than 75 with active or convalescent COVID-19. CDR3 loop: CARGTGAANYGYTF. CDR3 DNA sequence: TGTGCCAGGGGGACAGGGGCCGCTAACTATGGCTACACCTTC.